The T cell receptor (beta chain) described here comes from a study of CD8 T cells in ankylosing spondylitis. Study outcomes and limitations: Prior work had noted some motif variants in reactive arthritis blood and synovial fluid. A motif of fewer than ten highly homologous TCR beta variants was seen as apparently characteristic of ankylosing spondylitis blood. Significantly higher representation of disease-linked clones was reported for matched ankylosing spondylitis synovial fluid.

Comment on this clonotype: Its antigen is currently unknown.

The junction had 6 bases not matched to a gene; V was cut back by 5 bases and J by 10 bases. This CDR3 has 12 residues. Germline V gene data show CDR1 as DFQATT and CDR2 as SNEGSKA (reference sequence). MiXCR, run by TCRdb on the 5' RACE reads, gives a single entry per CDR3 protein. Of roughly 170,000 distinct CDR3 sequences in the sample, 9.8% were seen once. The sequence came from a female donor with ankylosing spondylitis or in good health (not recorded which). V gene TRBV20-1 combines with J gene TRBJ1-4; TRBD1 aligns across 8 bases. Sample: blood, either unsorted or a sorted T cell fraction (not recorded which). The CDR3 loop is CSAYDRGGKLFF. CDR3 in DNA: TGCAGTGCTTATGACAGGGGTGGAAAACTGTTTTTT.